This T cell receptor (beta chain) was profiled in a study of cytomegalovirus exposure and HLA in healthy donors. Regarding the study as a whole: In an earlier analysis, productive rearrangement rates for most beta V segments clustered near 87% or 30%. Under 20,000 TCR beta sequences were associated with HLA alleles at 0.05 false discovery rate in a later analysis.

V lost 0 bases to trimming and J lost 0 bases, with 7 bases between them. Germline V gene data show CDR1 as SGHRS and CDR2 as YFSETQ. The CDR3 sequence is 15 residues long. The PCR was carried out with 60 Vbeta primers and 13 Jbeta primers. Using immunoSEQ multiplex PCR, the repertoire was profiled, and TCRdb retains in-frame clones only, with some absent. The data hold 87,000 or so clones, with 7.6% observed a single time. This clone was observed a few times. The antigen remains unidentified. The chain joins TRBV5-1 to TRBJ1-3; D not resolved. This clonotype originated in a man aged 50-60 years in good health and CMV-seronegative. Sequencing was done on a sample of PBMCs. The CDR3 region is CASSLGVLSGNTIYF. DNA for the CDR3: TGCGCCAGCAGCTTGGGCGTACTCTCTGGAAACACCATATATTTT.